These 6 T cell receptor beta chains were sequenced from one sample in a study of OX40 agonist ivuxolimab in advanced cancers. TCRdb keeps only in-frame clones here, not all; method: immunoSEQ multiplex PCR. The sample shows around 50,000 clones, roughly 78% of them seen only once. The sample in question was CD4+ or CD8+ T cells sorted from blood, obtained in a trial of the OX40 agonist ivuxolimab. Receptors were obtained from an adult with an advanced solid tumor such as melanoma, head and neck, liver or kidney cancer.

The chain recombines TRBV30 with TRBJ1-1, with a tentative D call TRBD1 (5 bases). V was cut by 0 bases and J by 4 bases, with 9 bases left in between. The CDR3 is made up of 13 amino acids. Germline V gene data show CDR1 as GTSNPN and CDR2 as SVGIG (reference sequence). The CDR3 bases are TGTGCCTGGAGTGTCTGGGGGAGCACTGAAGCTTTCTTT. Translating gives CAWSVWGSTEAFF.

The V call is TRBV11-3, the J call TRBJ2-1; D is unclear. Trimming cost V 0 bases and J 7 bases, with 7 bases left between them. CDR1 SGHNT and CDR2 YENEEA come from the germline V gene. The CDR3 length is 13 residues. CDR3 sequence reads: CASSLDGRNEQFF. Here the CDR3 DNA reads TGTGCCAGCAGCTTAGATGGCAGGAATGAGCAGTTCTTC.

This chain connects TRBV18 to TRBJ2-4; D may correspond to TRBD1 or TRBD2 (5 bases each). The CDR3 runs to 15 residues. CDR1 and CDR2 (germline): KGHSH, LQKENI. V was cut by 5 bases and J by 0 bases, with 11 bases left in between. The CDR3 coding sequence is TGTGCCAGCTCAGAGGGGTCCGTAGCCAAAAACATTCAGTACTTC. Translated, it gives CASSEGSVAKNIQYF.

CDR3 bases: TGTGCCAGCAGGCGTCCTCAGGGGCGCTATGGCTACACCTTC. Translation gives CASRRPQGRYGYTF. This rearrangement joins TRBV28 to TRBJ1-2; TRBD1 might be the D (6 bases). Trimming cost V 6 bases and J 4 bases, with 15 bases left between them. The CDR3 contains 14 residues. Germline-derived CDR1 and CDR2 are MDHEN and SYDVKM.

The table lists this clone with a few counts. This chain connects TRBV10-2 to TRBJ2-3; 9 bases are shared with TRBD2. The CDR3 is 17 amino acids. The ends lost 0 bases at V and 0 bases at J; junction bases unmatched: 4. Per the germline V gene, CDR1 is WSHSY and CDR2 is SAAADI. For the CDR3, the DNA is TGCGCCAGCAGTGAGTCGTCAACTAGCGGGAGCACAGATACGCAGTATTTT. Amino acid sequence: CASSESSTSGSTDTQYF.

The chain is built from TRBV6-6 and TRBJ1-2, with D uncertain. The CDR3 extends over 13 amino acids. Trimming shortened V by 0 bases and J by 6 bases, and 8 bases separated the two germline ends. Germline V CDR1 and CDR2: MNHNY, SVGAGI (reference sequence). The CDR3 is CASSYSGIDGYTF. The CDR3 DNA reads as TGTGCCAGCAGTTACTCGGGGATAGATGGCTACACCTTC.